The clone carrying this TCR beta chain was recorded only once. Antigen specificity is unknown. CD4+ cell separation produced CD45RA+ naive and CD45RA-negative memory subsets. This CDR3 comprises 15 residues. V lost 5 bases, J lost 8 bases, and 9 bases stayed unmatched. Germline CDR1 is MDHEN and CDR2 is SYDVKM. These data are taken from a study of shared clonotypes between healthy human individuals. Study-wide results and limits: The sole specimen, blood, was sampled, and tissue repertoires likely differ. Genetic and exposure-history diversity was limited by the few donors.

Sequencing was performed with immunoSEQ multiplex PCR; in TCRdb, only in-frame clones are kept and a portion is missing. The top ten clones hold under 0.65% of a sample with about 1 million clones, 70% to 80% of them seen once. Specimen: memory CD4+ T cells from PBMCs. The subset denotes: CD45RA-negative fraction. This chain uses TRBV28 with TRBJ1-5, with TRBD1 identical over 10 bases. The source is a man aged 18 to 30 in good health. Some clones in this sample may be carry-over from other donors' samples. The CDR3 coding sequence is TGTGCCAGCAGTCCGACAGGGGGCCAAAGGGAGCCCCAGCATTTT. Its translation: CASSPTGGQREPQHF.